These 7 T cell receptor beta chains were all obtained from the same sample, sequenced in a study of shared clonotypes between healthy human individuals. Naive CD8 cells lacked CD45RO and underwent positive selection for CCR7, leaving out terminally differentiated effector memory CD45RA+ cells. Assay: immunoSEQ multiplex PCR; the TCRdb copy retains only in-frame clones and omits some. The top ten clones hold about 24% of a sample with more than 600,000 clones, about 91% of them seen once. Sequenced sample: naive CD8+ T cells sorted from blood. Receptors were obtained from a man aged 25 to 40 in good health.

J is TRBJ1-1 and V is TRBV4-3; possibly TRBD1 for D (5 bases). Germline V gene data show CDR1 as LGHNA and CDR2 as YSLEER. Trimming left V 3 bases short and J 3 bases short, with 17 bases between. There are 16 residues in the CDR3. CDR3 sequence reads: CASSQLGEFGYTEAFF. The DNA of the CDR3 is TGCGCCAGCAGCCAGCTAGGGGAATTCGGGTACACTGAAGCTTTCTTT.

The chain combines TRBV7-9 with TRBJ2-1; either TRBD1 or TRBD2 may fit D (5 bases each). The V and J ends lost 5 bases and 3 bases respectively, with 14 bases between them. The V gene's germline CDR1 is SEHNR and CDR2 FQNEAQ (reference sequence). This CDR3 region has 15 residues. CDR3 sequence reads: CASSHRDRLYNEQFF. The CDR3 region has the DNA TGTGCCAGCAGCCACCGGGACCGGCTCTACAATGAGCAGTTCTTC.

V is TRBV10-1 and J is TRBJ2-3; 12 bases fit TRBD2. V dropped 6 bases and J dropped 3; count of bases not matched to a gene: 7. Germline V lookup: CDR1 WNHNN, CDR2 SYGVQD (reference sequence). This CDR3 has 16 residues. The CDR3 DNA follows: TGCGCCAGCAGCCACAACCTAGCGGGAGGGACAGATACGCAGTATTTT. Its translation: CASSHNLAGGTDTQYF.

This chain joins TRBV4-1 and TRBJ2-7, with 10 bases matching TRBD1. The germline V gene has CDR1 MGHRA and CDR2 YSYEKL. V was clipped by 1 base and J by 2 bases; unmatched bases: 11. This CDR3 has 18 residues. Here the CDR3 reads CASSQAQMTGGRTYEQYF. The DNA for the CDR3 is TGCGCCAGCAGCCAAGCTCAGATGACAGGGGGCCGAACCTACGAGCAGTACTTC.

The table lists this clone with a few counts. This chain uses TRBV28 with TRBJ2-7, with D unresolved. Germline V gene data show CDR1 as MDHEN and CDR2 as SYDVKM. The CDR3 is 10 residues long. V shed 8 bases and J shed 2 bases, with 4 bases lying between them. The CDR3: CASGTYEQYF. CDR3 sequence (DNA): TGTGCCAGCGGAACCTACGAGCAGTACTTC. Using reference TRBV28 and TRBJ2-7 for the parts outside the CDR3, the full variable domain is DVKVTQSSRYLVKRTGEKVFLECVQDMDHENMFWYRQDPGLGLRLIYFSYDVKMKEKGDIPEGYSVSREKKERFSLILESASTNQTSMYLCASGTYEQYFGPGTRLTVT.

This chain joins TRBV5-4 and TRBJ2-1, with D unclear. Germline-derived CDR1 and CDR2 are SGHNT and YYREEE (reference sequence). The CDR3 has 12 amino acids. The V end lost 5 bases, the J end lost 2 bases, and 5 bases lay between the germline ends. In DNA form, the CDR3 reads TGTGCCAGCAGGGGCCCCTACAATGAGCAGTTCTTC. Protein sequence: CASRGPYNEQFF.

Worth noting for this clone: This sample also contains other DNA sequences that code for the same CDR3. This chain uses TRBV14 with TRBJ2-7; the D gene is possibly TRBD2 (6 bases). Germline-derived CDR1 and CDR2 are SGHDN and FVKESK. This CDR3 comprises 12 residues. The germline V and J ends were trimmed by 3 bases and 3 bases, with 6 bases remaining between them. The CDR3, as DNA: TGTGCCAGCAGCCAGGGAGGCTACGAGCAGTACTTC. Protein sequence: CASSQGGYEQYF.